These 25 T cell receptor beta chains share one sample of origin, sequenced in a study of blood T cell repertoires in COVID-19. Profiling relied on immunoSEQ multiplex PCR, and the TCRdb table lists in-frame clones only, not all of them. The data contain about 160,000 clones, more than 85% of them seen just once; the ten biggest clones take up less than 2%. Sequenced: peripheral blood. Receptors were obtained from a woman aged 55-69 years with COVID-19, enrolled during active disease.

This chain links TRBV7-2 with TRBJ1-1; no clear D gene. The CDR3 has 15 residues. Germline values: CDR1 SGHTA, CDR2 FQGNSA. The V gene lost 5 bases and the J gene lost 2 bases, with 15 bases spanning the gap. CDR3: CASSTRRRTNTEAFF. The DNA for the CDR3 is TGTGCCAGCAGCACCCGGAGGCGGACCAACACTGAAGCTTTCTTT.

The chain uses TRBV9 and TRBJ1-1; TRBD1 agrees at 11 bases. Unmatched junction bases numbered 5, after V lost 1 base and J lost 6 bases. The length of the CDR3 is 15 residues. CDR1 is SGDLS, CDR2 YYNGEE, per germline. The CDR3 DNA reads TGTGCCAGCAGCGTAACCGGGACAGGGGGTGCTGAAGCTTTCTTT. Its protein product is CASSVTGTGGAEAFF.

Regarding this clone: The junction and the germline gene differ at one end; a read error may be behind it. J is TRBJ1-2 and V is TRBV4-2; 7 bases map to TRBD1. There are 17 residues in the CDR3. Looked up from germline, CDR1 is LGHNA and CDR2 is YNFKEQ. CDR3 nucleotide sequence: TGTGCCAGCAGCCAGAGAGATCAACAGGGGTCGCCTTATGACTACACCTTC. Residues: CASSQRDQQGSPYDYTF.

The CDR3 DNA follows: TGTGCCAGCAGTCTGACACATCCCCTATCGGGGGAGCAGTACTTC. This sequence encodes CASSLTHPLSGEQYF. The chain is built from TRBV6-5 and TRBJ2-7, with D tentatively TRBD2 (5 bases). Germline lookup yields CDR1 MNHEY and CDR2 SVGAGI. The length of the CDR3 is 15 residues. Trimming shortened V by 5 bases and J by 7 bases, and 21 bases separated the two germline ends.

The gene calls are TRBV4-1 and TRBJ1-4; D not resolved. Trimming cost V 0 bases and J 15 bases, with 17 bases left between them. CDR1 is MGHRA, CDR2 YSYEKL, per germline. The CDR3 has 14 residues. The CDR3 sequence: CASSQDRPREVLFF. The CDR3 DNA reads TGCGCCAGCAGCCAAGATCGCCCCCGGGAAGTCTTGTTTTTT.

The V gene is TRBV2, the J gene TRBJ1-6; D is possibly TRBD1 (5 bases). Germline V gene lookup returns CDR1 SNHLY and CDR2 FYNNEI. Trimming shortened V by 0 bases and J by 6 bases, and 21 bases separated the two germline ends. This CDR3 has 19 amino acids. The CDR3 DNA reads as TGTGCCAGCAGTGAAGCACGCGGGACCTCCGGCGGGAGTAATTCACCCCTCCACTTT. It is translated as CASSEARGTSGGSNSPLHF.

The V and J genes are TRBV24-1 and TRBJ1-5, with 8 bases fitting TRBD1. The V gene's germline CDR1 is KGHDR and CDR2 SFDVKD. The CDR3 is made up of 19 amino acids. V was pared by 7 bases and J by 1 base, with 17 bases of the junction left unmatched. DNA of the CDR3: TGTGCCACCAGACCTAAGAGACAGGGGAAAGCCGGGAGCAATCAGCCCCAGCATTTT. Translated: CATRPKRQGKAGSNQPQHF.

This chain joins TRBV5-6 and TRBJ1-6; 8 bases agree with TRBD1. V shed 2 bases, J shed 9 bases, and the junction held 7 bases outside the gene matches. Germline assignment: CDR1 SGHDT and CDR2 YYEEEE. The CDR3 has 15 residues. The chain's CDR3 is CASSFRTGRISPLHF. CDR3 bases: TGTGCCAGCAGCTTCCGGACAGGGAGGATTTCACCCCTCCACTTT.

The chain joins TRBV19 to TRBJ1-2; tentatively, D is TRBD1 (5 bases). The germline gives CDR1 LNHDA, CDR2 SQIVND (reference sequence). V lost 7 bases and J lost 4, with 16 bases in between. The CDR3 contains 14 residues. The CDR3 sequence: CASTPQGASYGYTF. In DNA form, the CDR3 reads TGTGCCAGTACCCCCCAGGGCGCCAGCTATGGCTACACCTTC.

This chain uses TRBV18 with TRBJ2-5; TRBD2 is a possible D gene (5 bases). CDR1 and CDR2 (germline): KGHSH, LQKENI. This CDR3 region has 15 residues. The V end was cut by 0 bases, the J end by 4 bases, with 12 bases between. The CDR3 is CASSPPPQTTETQYF. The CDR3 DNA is TGTGCCAGCTCACCACCCCCACAGACTACAGAGACCCAGTACTTC.

The CDR3 loop reads CASSPLGQLEAFF. The CDR3 bases are TGTGCCAGCAGCCCCCTAGGACAGCTTGAAGCTTTCTTT. This chain links TRBV3-1 (or the pseudogene TRBV3-2) with TRBJ1-1; TRBD1 might be the D (6 bases). Looked up from germline, CDR1 is LGHDT and CDR2 is YNNKEL (reference sequence). V dropped 4 bases and J dropped 7 bases, with 13 bases sitting between them. The CDR3 loop spans 13 amino acids.

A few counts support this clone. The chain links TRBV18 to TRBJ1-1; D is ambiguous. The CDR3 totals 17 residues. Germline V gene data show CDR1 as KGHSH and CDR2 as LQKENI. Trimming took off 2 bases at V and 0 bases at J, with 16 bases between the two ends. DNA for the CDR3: TGTGCCAGCTCACCATCGCCGGGAACACTGATGAACACTGAAGCTTTCTTT. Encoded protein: CASSPSPGTLMNTEAFF.

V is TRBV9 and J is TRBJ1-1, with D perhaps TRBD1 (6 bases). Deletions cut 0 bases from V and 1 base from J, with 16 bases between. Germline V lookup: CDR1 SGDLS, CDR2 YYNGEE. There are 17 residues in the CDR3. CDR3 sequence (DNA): TGTGCCAGCAGCGTAGCTGCAGGGGCCACATGGAACACTGAAGCTTTCTTT. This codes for CASSVAAGATWNTEAFF.

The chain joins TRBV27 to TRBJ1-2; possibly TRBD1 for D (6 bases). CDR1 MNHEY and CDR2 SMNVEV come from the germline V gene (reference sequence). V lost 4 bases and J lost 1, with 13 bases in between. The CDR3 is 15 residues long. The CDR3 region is CASSSDSNLNYGYTF. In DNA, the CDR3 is TGTGCCAGCAGTTCGGACAGCAACCTTAACTATGGCTACACCTTC.

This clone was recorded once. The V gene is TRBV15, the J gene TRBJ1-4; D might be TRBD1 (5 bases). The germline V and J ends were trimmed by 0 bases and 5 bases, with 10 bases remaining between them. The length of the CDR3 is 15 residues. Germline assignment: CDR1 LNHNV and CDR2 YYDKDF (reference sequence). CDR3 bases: TGTGCCACCAGCAGAGACCCAGGGTGGAATGAAAAACTGTTTTTT. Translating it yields CATSRDPGWNEKLFF. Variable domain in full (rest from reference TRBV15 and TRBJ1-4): DAMVIQNPRYQVTQFGKPVTLSCSQTLNHNVMYWYQQKSSQAPKLLFHYYDKDFNNEADTPDNFQSRRPNTSFCFLDIRSPGLGDTAMYLCATSRDPGWNEKLFFGSGTQLSVL.

In DNA form, the CDR3 reads TGCGCCAGCAGTCGCAGGGGTGGGGGTACAGATACGCAGTATTTT. Its translation: CASSRRGGGTDTQYF. The V and J genes are TRBV4-1 and TRBJ2-3; the D gene is possibly TRBD1 (6 bases). The V end lost 6 bases, the J end lost 3 bases, and 16 bases lay between the germline ends. Germline lookup yields CDR1 MGHRA and CDR2 YSYEKL. The CDR3 is made up of 15 amino acids.

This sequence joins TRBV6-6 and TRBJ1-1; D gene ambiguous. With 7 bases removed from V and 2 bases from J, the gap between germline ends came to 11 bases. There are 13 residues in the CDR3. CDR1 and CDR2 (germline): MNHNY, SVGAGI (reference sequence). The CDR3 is CASNQATNTEAFF. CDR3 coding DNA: TGTGCCAGCAACCAAGCAACCAACACTGAAGCTTTCTTT.

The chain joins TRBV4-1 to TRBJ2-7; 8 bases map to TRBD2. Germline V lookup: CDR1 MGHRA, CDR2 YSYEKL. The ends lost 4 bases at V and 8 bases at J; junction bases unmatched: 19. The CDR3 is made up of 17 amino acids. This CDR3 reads CASSPYYGAAGEAQQYF. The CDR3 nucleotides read TGCGCCAGCAGCCCGTATTATGGGGCAGCGGGGGAGGCCCAGCAGTACTTC.

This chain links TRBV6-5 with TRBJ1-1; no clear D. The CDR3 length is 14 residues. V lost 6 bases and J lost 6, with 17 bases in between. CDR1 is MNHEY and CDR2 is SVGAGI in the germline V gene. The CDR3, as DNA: TGTGCCAGCAGCCGACGGTTAGGTGAGGCTGAAGCTTTCTTT. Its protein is CASSRRLGEAEAFF.

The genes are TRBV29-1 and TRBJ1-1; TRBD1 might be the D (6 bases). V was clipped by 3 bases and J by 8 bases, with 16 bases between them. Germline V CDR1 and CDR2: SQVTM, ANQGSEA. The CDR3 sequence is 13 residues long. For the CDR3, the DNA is TGCAGCGTTGACCCGGGGGGGCCAGGCGAAGCTTTCTTT. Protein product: CSVDPGGPGEAFF.

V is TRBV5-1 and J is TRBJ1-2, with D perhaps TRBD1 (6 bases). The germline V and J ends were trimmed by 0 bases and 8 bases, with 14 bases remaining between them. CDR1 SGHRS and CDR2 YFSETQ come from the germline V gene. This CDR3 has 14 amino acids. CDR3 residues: CASSLVGGGDGYTF. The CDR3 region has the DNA TGCGCCAGCAGCTTGGTGGGAGGGGGTGACGGCTACACCTTC.

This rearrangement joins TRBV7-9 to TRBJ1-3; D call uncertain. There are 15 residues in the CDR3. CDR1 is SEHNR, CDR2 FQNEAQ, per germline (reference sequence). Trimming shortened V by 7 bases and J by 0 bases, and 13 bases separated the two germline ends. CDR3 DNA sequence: TGTGCCAGCACCATTTTTTCGAGCTCTGGAAACACCATATATTTT. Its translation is CASTIFSSSGNTIYF.

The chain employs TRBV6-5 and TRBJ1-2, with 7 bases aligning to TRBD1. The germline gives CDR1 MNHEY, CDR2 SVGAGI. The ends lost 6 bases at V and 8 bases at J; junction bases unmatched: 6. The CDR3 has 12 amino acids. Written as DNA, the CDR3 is TGTGCCAGCAGGAGGGGGCTAGGGGGCTACACCTTC. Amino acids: CASRRGLGGYTF.

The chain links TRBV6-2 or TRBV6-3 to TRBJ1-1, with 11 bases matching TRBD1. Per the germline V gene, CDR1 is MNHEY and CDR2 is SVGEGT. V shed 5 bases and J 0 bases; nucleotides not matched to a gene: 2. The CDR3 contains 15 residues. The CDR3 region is CASSKGQGVNTEAFF. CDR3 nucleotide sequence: TGTGCCAGCAGTAAGGGACAGGGGGTGAACACTGAAGCTTTCTTT.

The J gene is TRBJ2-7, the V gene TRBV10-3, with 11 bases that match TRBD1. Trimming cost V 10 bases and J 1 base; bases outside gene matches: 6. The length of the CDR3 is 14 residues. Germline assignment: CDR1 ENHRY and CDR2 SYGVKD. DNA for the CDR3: TGTGCCACCGGGACAGGGGGGACATCCTACGAGCAGTACTTC. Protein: CATGTGGTSYEQYF.